A single sample gave rise to the 32 T cell receptor beta chains below, sequenced in a study of response to subunit inactivated influenza vaccine. TCRdb passed the RT-PCR reads through MiXCR, listing each CDR3 protein once. There are roughly 500,000 distinct CDR3 sequences in the sample; approximately 15% occur only once, and 2.5% to 3.5% lies in the top ten. Specimen: CD4+ T cells sorted from PBMCs, collected 23 months after vaccination. The receptors here all came from a man aged 50 to 69 who received an inactivated influenza vaccine.

This clonotype was counted between two and nine times. V usage is TRBV29-1 and J usage is TRBJ1-1; D not certain. Trimming removed 7 bases from V and 0 bases from J, with 12 bases in between. Germline-derived CDR1 and CDR2 are SQVTM and ANQGSEA. CDR3 length: 13 amino acids. The CDR3 region is CSGWRGVNTEAFF. Here the CDR3 DNA reads TGCAGCGGATGGCGAGGAGTGAACACTGAAGCTTTCTTT.

This clonotype was seen ten or more times. This chain links TRBV29-1 with TRBJ2-3; no clear D. V was clipped by 8 bases and J by 4 bases, with 10 bases between them. The germline CDR1 and CDR2 sequences are SQVTM and ANQGSEA. This CDR3 comprises 11 residues. This CDR3 is CSIYRADTQYF. The CDR3 DNA follows: TGCAGCATCTACAGAGCAGATACGCAGTATTTT.

This sequence joins TRBV5-1 and TRBJ2-7, with a tentative D call TRBD2 (6 bases). Germline V gene sequence: CDR1 SGHRS, CDR2 YFSETQ. CDR3 size: 15 residues. Trimming took off 1 base at V and 7 bases at J, with 18 bases between the two ends. CDR3 region: CASSLRGGRGGEQYF. The CDR3 bases are TGCGCCAGCAGCTTGAGGGGCGGAAGAGGAGGGGAGCAGTACTTC. Variable domain in full (rest from reference TRBV5-1 and TRBJ2-7): KAGVTQTPRYLIKTRGQQVTLSCSPISGHRSVSWYQQTPGQGLQFLFEYFSETQRNKGNFPGRFSGRQFSNSRSEMNVSTLELGDSALYLCASSLRGGRGGEQYFGPGTRLTVT.

The chain employs TRBV10-3 and TRBJ1-4, with D unresolved. Trimming cost V 6 bases and J 1 base, with 9 bases left between them. There are 14 residues in the CDR3. From germline, CDR1 is ENHRY and CDR2 SYGVKD. CDR3 nucleotide sequence: TGTGCCATCAGGGACGACGTAACTAATGAAAAACTGTTTTTT. Translation: CAIRDDVTNEKLFF.

V and J are TRBV10-3 and TRBJ1-1; TRBD1 matches at 8 bases. V lost 6 bases to trimming and J lost 4 bases; unmatched junction nucleotides: 16. The CDR3 totals 17 residues. Germline V lookup: CDR1 ENHRY, CDR2 SYGVKD. The CDR3 DNA reads TGTGCCATCAGCGGACAACCAGGGGGCGCGGGGGGCACTGAAGCTTTCTTT. It translates to CAISGQPGGAGGTEAFF.

This clonotype was observed a handful of times. V gene TRBV10-2 combines with J gene TRBJ1-1, with 7 bases lining up with TRBD1. V was clipped by 6 bases and J by 7 bases; unmatched bases: 5. CDR3 length: 12 amino acids. The germline V gene has CDR1 WSHSY and CDR2 SAAADI. CDR3 loop: CASRGTVNEAFF. The CDR3 DNA reads TGCGCCAGCAGGGGGACAGTGAATGAAGCTTTCTTT.

The chain links TRBV20-1 to TRBJ2-1; possible D gene TRBD2, 6 bases. CDR1 is DFQATT, CDR2 SNEGSKA, per germline (reference sequence). Trimming took off 3 bases at V and 4 bases at J, with 13 bases between the two ends. The CDR3 contains 14 residues. The DNA of the CDR3 is TGCAGTGCTAGTCAGAAAGGAGGGTACAATGAGCAGTTCTTC. Translation gives CSASQKGGYNEQFF.

V is TRBV29-1 and J is TRBJ1-1; perhaps TRBD1 as D (5 bases). Germline V gene lookup returns CDR1 SQVTM and CDR2 ANQGSEA. The CDR3 is 13 residues long. Trimming removed 2 bases from V and 1 base from J, with 8 bases in between. CDR3 DNA sequence: TGCAGCGTTGAAAGACAGAAGAACACTGAAGCTTTCTTT. It encodes CSVERQKNTEAFF.

The table lists this clonotype with many counts. V is TRBV7-2 and J is TRBJ2-1; TRBD2 aligns across 10 bases. This CDR3 contains 14 residues. The trim removed 2 bases at V and 8 bases at J, leaving 3 bases unmatched. Germline V gives CDR1 SGHTA, CDR2 FQGNSA. The CDR3 reads CASSLSGRVDEQFF. In nucleotides, the CDR3 is TGTGCCAGCAGCTTAAGCGGGAGGGTGGATGAGCAGTTCTTC.

At least ten counts were recorded for this clonotype. The chain joins TRBV7-2 to TRBJ2-3; 12 bases map to TRBD2. This CDR3 spans 16 amino acids. Per the germline V gene, CDR1 is SGHTA and CDR2 is FQGNSA. J was trimmed by 7 bases and V by 5 bases; bases with no gene match: 10. The CDR3 is CASSQASGRAVYTQYF. The DNA of the CDR3 is TGTGCCAGCAGCCAAGCTAGCGGGAGGGCCGTGTATACGCAGTATTTT. Together with reference TRBV7-2 and TRBJ2-3, the CDR3 gives the full variable domain: GAGVSQSPSNKVTEKGKDVELRCDPISGHTALYWYRQSLGQGLEFLIYFQGNSAPDKSGLPSDRFSAERTGGSVSTLTIQRTQQEDSAVYLCASSQASGRAVYTQYFGPGTRLTVL.

This clonotype has more than one count but fewer than ten. The chain carries TRBV10-3 and TRBJ2-1; 7 bases are a match to TRBD2. This CDR3 has 15 residues. Per germline, CDR1 ENHRY and CDR2 SYGVKD. V lost 9 bases, J lost 1 base, and 9 bases stayed unmatched. This CDR3 reads CAMGKSGGSYNEQFF. CDR3 nucleotide sequence: TGTGCCATGGGGAAGTCGGGAGGATCCTACAATGAGCAGTTCTTC.

This clonotype was detected many times. The DNA for the CDR3 is TGTGCCAGCAGTTCTCTAGCGGGGGCCTACGAGCAGTACTTC. It encodes CASSSLAGAYEQYF. The chain recombines TRBV12-3 or TRBV12-4 with TRBJ2-7, with TRBD2 matching over 10 bases. The CDR3 has 14 amino acids. After removal of 4 bases from V and 2 bases from J, the junction contained 2 bases not matched to a gene.

The genes are TRBV11-2 and TRBJ2-7; D remains ambiguous. This CDR3 has 13 residues. Trimming cost V 5 bases and J 2 bases, with 10 bases left between them. Germline-derived CDR1 and CDR2 are SGHAT and FQNNGV. CDR3 bases: TGTGCCAGCAGCCCCCTCGCGACCTACGAGCAGTACTTC. This gives the protein CASSPLATYEQYF.

This clonotype has more than one count but fewer than ten. The gene calls are TRBV20-1 and TRBJ1-4; 7 positions agree with TRBD1. Trimming took 6 bases from V and 0 from J; bases not matched to a gene: 4. The CDR3 is 14 residues long. The germline gives CDR1 DFQATT, CDR2 SNEGSKA (reference sequence). The CDR3 region is CSAKQGATNEKLFF. The CDR3 region has the DNA TGCAGTGCGAAGCAGGGGGCAACTAATGAAAAACTGTTTTTT.

This clonotype occurred a few times. This sequence joins TRBV6-2 or TRBV6-3 and TRBJ2-1, with D tentatively TRBD1 (5 bases). Germline CDR1 reads MNHEY; CDR2 reads SVGEGT. The CDR3 runs to 13 residues. V shed 10 bases and J shed 6 bases, with 16 bases lying between them. The CDR3 is CATSGHTPNEQFF. CDR3 nucleotides: TGTGCCACATCAGGGCATACCCCCAATGAGCAGTTCTTC.

The chain carries TRBV5-1 and TRBJ2-3; D perhaps matches TRBD2 (5 bases). This CDR3 has 13 residues. Trimming removed 0 bases from V and 7 bases from J, with 9 bases in between. Germline V gene data show CDR1 as SGHRS and CDR2 as YFSETQ. The CDR3 reads CASSLDGVNTQYF. The CDR3 bases are TGCGCCAGCAGCTTGGACGGGGTGAATACGCAGTATTTT.

This clonotype showed up many times. This chain uses TRBV3-1 with TRBJ2-2, with D perhaps being TRBD1 or TRBD2 (5 bases each). V was clipped by 0 bases and J by 6 bases, with 11 bases between them. The CDR3 is 15 amino acids. Germline V lookup: CDR1 LGHDT, CDR2 YNNKEL (reference sequence). CDR3 bases: TGTGCCAGCAGCCAAGAACTGAGGGGAGCCGGGGAGCTGTTTTTT. Translating it yields CASSQELRGAGELFF.

This clonotype was seen many times. This sequence joins TRBV5-1 and TRBJ1-4, with no clear D. The germline V gene has CDR1 SGHRS and CDR2 YFSETQ. This CDR3 contains 14 residues. V shed 2 bases and J shed 5 bases, with 10 bases lying between them. CDR3 residues: CASSFDGRNEKLFF. CDR3 DNA sequence: TGCGCCAGCAGCTTCGACGGCAGAAATGAAAAACTGTTTTTT.

This sequence joins TRBV12-3 or TRBV12-4 and TRBJ1-1; a weak D match, TRBD1 (5 bases). Trimming pared 11 bases from V and 4 bases from J, leaving 14 bases between. The CDR3 has 12 residues. CDR3 protein: CAAGRGRTEAFF. The CDR3, as DNA: TGTGCCGCTGGGAGGGGCCGCACTGAAGCTTTCTTT.

This clonotype was observed a handful of times. As DNA, the CDR3 is TGTGCCAGCAGCCAGGCGGACTTAAACATTCAGTACTTC. Translated, it gives CASSQADLNIQYF. This chain joins TRBV14 and TRBJ2-4, with TRBD2 as a possible D gene (5 bases). The CDR3 contains 13 residues. Trimming cost V 3 bases and J 6 bases, with 9 bases left between them. Germline CDR1 reads SGHDN; CDR2 reads FVKESK. Complete variable domain (other parts from reference TRBV14 and TRBJ2-4): EAGVTQFPSHSVIEKGQTVTLRCDPISGHDNLYWYRRVMGKEIKFLLHFVKESKQDESGMPNNRFLAERTGGTYSTLKVQPAELEDSGVYFCASSQADLNIQYFGAGTRLSVL.

This clonotype was detected a few times. V and J are TRBV20-1 and TRBJ1-1, with unresolved D. This CDR3 spans 13 amino acids. CDR1 is DFQATT and CDR2 is SNEGSKA in the germline V gene (reference sequence). Trimming pared 0 bases from V and 3 bases from J, leaving 8 bases between. The DNA of the CDR3 is TGCAGTGCTAGAGATCTCCTAGACACTGAAGCTTTCTTT. The encoded protein is CSARDLLDTEAFF.

The rearrangement links TRBV30 to TRBJ2-7; D is perhaps TRBD2 (7 bases). CDR3 size: 16 residues. The germline V and J ends were trimmed by 0 bases and 2 bases, with 17 bases remaining between them. Germline CDR1 GTSNPN, CDR2 SVGIG (reference sequence). CDR3 coding DNA: TGTGCCTGGAGTGTACGTTTAGGGGGGGGAACCTACGAGCAGTACTTC. Its translation: CAWSVRLGGGTYEQYF.

This clonotype appeared a few times. The chain is built from TRBV4-3 and TRBJ1-1; D not resolved. In germline, CDR1 is LGHNA, CDR2 YSLEER. The V gene lost 0 bases and the J gene lost 0 bases, with 8 bases spanning the gap. CDR3 length: 15 amino acids. The CDR3: CASSQDARLNTEAFF. The CDR3 nucleotides read TGCGCCAGCAGCCAAGACGCCAGGCTGAACACTGAAGCTTTCTTT.

To note about this clonotype: A single base separates this from a much larger clone, so it may be a read error. The chain employs TRBV10-2 and TRBJ2-2; D is ambiguous. This CDR3 contains 18 residues. Trimming removed 0 bases from V and 1 base from J, with 15 bases in between. In germline, CDR1 is WSHSY, CDR2 SAAADI. The CDR3 reads CASSESKFWELNTGELFF. The CDR3 DNA sequence: TGCGCCAGCAGTGAGTCGAAGTTTTGGGAATTGAACACCGGGGAGCTGTTTTTT.

The V gene is TRBV7-8, the J gene TRBJ2-7; unclear D gene. The germline V gene encodes CDR1 SGHVS and CDR2 FQNEAQ. Trimming shortened V by 3 bases and J by 7 bases, and 10 bases separated the two germline ends. The CDR3 extends over 12 amino acids. CDR3 amino acids: CASSFFGREQYF. CDR3 coding DNA: TGTGCCAGCAGCTTCTTTGGGCGTGAGCAGTACTTC.

The rearrangement uses TRBV4-3 and TRBJ2-2, with 9 bases matching TRBD2. The V gene end was trimmed by 0 bases and the J gene end by 8 bases; junction bases not matched to a gene: 4. The germline V gene has CDR1 LGHNA and CDR2 YSLEER. The CDR3 runs to 15 residues. Written as DNA, the CDR3 is TGCGCCAGCAGCCAAGATGTGACTAGCGGAGGGGAGCTGTTTTTT. Encoded protein: CASSQDVTSGGELFF.

This chain connects TRBV29-1 to TRBJ2-5; 9 nucleotides align to TRBD2. CDR1 SQVTM and CDR2 ANQGSEA come from the germline V gene. CDR3 size: 14 residues. V lost 1 base, J lost 5 bases, and 5 bases stayed unmatched. The CDR3 reads CSVEVAGARETQYF. CDR3 coding DNA: TGCAGCGTTGAAGTAGCGGGGGCTCGGGAGACCCAGTACTTC. Complete variable domain (other parts from reference TRBV29-1 and TRBJ2-5): SAVISQKPSRDICQRGTSLTIQCQVDSQVTMMFWYRQQPGQSLTLIATANQGSEATYESGFVIDKFPISRPNLTFSTLTVSNMSPEDSSIYLCSVEVAGARETQYFGPGTRLLVL.

This clonotype turned up a few times. The chain is built from TRBV27 and TRBJ2-7; 10 positions agree with TRBD2. The CDR3 is made up of 15 amino acids. V lost 2 bases to trimming and J lost 4 bases; unmatched junction nucleotides: 5. Germline lookup yields CDR1 MNHEY and CDR2 SMNVEV (reference sequence). The CDR3 spells CASSLNPAGGYEQYF. CDR3 in DNA: TGTGCCAGCAGTTTAAACCCAGCGGGGGGGTACGAGCAGTACTTC.

This chain joins TRBV6-2 or TRBV6-3 and TRBJ2-2; D might be TRBD1 (5 bases). Per germline, CDR1 MNHEY and CDR2 SVGEGT. The CDR3 contains 15 residues. With 2 bases removed from V and 4 bases from J, the gap between germline ends came to 11 bases. The CDR3 here is CASSYRPGSTGELFF. CDR3 nucleotides: TGTGCCAGCAGTTACCGCCCAGGGTCCACCGGGGAGCTGTTTTTT.

V is TRBV3-1 and J is TRBJ2-1; D is perhaps TRBD1 or TRBD2 (5 bases each). The V gene lost 4 bases and the J gene lost 7 bases, with 11 bases spanning the gap. This CDR3 is built from 13 residues. Germline values: CDR1 LGHDT, CDR2 YNNKEL (reference sequence). CDR3 region: CASSPPGPNEQFF. The CDR3 DNA follows: TGTGCCAGCAGCCCCCCGGGGCCTAATGAGCAGTTCTTC.

This chain uses TRBV3-1 with TRBJ1-1; D possibly corresponds to TRBD1 (5 bases). The CDR3 sequence is 15 residues long. Per germline, CDR1 LGHDT and CDR2 YNNKEL (reference sequence). The V gene lost 0 bases and the J gene lost 3 bases, with 11 bases spanning the gap. The CDR3 spells CASSQDNAGHTEAFF. The CDR3 bases are TGTGCCAGCAGCCAAGATAATGCAGGGCACACTGAAGCTTTCTTT.

The chain recombines TRBV5-5 with TRBJ2-3, with TRBD2 identical over 9 bases. The CDR3 consists of 16 residues. V lost 3 bases to trimming and J lost 3 bases; unmatched junction nucleotides: 8. Germline V lookup: CDR1 SGHKS, CDR2 YYEKEE (reference sequence). CDR3 coding DNA: TGTGCCAGCAGCTCGGTGGCTAGCGGGACTACAGATACGCAGTATTTT. Protein sequence: CASSSVASGTTDTQYF.